This TCR beta chain was sequenced for a study of T-cell reconstitution after alpha-beta-depleted transplantation in children. Preparation of the TCRbeta library used unique molecular identifiers. In TCRdb, the PCR reads were re-called with MiXCR into one record per CDR3 protein. The table shows approximately 510,000 distinct CDR3 sequences, with 15% to 20% occurring only once. CDR1 and CDR2 (germline): DFQATT, SNEGSKA (reference sequence). The V and J ends lost 0 bases and 0 bases respectively, with 6 bases between them. The CDR3 runs 13 residues. The clonotype was recovered from a human donor who donated a stem cell graft to a child with acute lymphoblastic leukemia. The sequences come from PBMCs from the stem cell graft donor, collected from the stem cell graft. The chain couples TRBV20-1 to TRBJ2-7; no clear D gene. The CDR3 nucleotides are TGCAGTGCTAGAGATCACAGCTCCTACGAGCAGTACTTC. Translation: CSARDHSSYEQYF.